The 22 T cell receptor beta chains presented below share a single source sample, sequenced in a study of technical replicates of blood from several donors. Measured with immunoSEQ multiplex PCR; TCRdb has only the in-frame clones, and not every one. The repertoire holds about 70,000 clones, with roughly 94% as singletons. The specimen was T cells isolated from PBMCs. Receptors originate from a human donor in good health.

This chain links TRBV5-1 with TRBJ2-1, with 10 bases lining up with TRBD2. Germline V CDR1 and CDR2: SGHRS, YFSETQ. With V trimmed by 1 base and J by 6 bases, 10 bases remained unmatched. This CDR3 is built from 17 residues. For the CDR3, the DNA is TGCGCCAGCAGCTTGAGAGCTAGCGGGAGTTTGTTCAATGAGCAGTTCTTC. Its translation is CASSLRASGSLFNEQFF.

This clone has just one count. The V and J genes are TRBV7-2 and TRBJ2-7; tentatively, D is TRBD2 (6 bases). V lost 3 bases to trimming and J lost 5 bases, with 14 bases between them. Germline lookup yields CDR1 SGHTA and CDR2 FQGNSA. The CDR3 loop spans 14 amino acids. CDR3 loop: CASSFASEGHEQYF. The CDR3 nucleotides read TGTGCCAGCAGCTTTGCTAGCGAAGGGCACGAGCAGTACTTC.

The chain has TRBV27 and TRBJ2-7; 7 nucleotides agree with TRBD2. Trimming took 4 bases from V and 2 from J; bases not matched to a gene: 5. Germline lookup yields CDR1 MNHEY and CDR2 SMNVEV (reference sequence). CDR3 length: 14 amino acids. CDR3 sequence: CASSYGLGTYEQYF. The CDR3 nucleotides read TGTGCCAGCAGTTACGGACTAGGAACCTACGAGCAGTACTTC.

The CDR3, as DNA: TGTGCTATCAGGCCACGTAGTTCCCCCTACAATGAGCAGTTCTTC. Translating it yields CAIRPRSSPYNEQFF. The V call is TRBV2, the J call TRBJ2-1; D gene ambiguous. Germline V gene data show CDR1 as SNHLY and CDR2 as FYNNEI. The CDR3 has 15 amino acids.

The chain links TRBV5-1 to TRBJ2-5; maybe TRBD1 (7 bases). The germline V gene encodes CDR1 SGHRS and CDR2 YFSETQ. V lost 3 bases, J lost 5 bases, and 14 bases lay in between. There are 14 residues in the CDR3. CDR3 DNA: TGCGCCAGCAGCTGGAGGGTGACAGGGGAGACCCAGTACTTC. Its protein product is CASSWRVTGETQYF.

This chain connects TRBV28 to TRBJ2-1; 8 positions match TRBD2. CDR1 is MDHEN and CDR2 is SYDVKM in the germline V gene. CDR3 length: 16 residues. V was clipped by 6 bases and J by 5 bases; unmatched bases: 12. Here the CDR3 DNA reads TGTGCCAGCAGATACCCGACCAGCGGGAGAAACAATGAGCAGTTCTTC. Translating gives CASRYPTSGRNNEQFF. The full variable domain, with the rest looked up from reference TRBV28 and TRBJ2-1, is DVKVTQSSRYLVKRTGEKVFLECVQDMDHENMFWYRQDPGLGLRLIYFSYDVKMKEKGDIPEGYSVSREKKERFSLILESASTNQTSMYLCASRYPTSGRNNEQFFGPGTRLTVL.

The V call is TRBV19, the J call TRBJ2-3, with 10 bases matching TRBD2. The CDR3 consists of 17 residues. CDR1 and CDR2 (germline): LNHDA, SQIVND (reference sequence). J lost 0 bases, V lost 1 base, and 4 bases had no gene match. The CDR3 DNA follows: TGTGCCAGTAGTATAGTCCGGACTAGCGGAAGCACAGATACGCAGTATTTT. It codes for CASSIVRTSGSTDTQYF.

The chain couples TRBV19 to TRBJ2-3, with 7 nucleotides matching TRBD2. V lost 3 bases, J lost 2 bases, and 2 bases stayed unmatched. Germline CDR1 is LNHDA and CDR2 is SQIVND (reference sequence). This CDR3 spans 14 amino acids. The CDR3 nucleotides read TGTGCCAGTAGTATGGCGGGAGCCACAGATACGCAGTATTTT. Translation: CASSMAGATDTQYF.

This clone was recorded a few times. The chain recombines TRBV2 with TRBJ1-3; tentative D call: TRBD1 (5 bases). The V gene lost 10 bases and the J gene lost 7 bases, with 20 bases spanning the gap. The length of the CDR3 is 14 residues. Germline V gene lookup returns CDR1 SNHLY and CDR2 FYNNEI. The CDR3 loop reads CAIVGGEVTNTIYF. CDR3 bases: TGTGCCATTGTAGGAGGGGAAGTAACCAACACCATATATTTT.

V gene TRBV6-5 combines with J gene TRBJ2-7; D gene ambiguous. There are 13 residues in the CDR3. The germline CDR1 and CDR2 sequences are MNHEY and SVGAGI. Trimming cost V 8 bases and J 6 bases, with 17 bases left between them. CDR3 protein: CASARSGVSEQYF. The CDR3 nucleotides read TGTGCCAGCGCCAGAAGTGGAGTGAGCGAGCAGTACTTC.

This chain joins TRBV6-6 and TRBJ2-1; 8 nucleotides align to TRBD2. Germline V gene data show CDR1 as MNHNY and CDR2 as SVGAGI (reference sequence). The V and J ends lost 8 bases and 5 bases, in that order; junction bases with no gene match: 2. The CDR3 has 12 residues. The CDR3 sequence: CASGAGDNEQFF. In nucleotides, the CDR3 is TGTGCCAGCGGAGCGGGAGACAATGAGCAGTTCTTC.

This rearrangement joins TRBV9 to TRBJ2-1; TRBD2 aligns across 11 bases. Germline V gene lookup returns CDR1 SGDLS and CDR2 YYNGEE. V trimming: 3 bases; J trimming: 5 bases; junction bases outside the gene matches: 10. The CDR3 has 17 residues. The CDR3 protein is CASSAWGLAGGNNEQFF. CDR3 coding DNA: TGTGCCAGCAGCGCGTGGGGTCTAGCGGGAGGAAACAATGAGCAGTTCTTC. The entire variable domain, with the rest obtained from reference TRBV9 and TRBJ2-1, is as follows: DSGVTQTPKHLITATGQRVTLRCSPRSGDLSVYWYQQSLDQGLQFLIQYYNGEERAKGNILERFSAQQFPDLHSELNLSSLELGDSALYFCASSAWGLAGGNNEQFFGPGTRLTVL.

The chain carries TRBV10-3 and TRBJ2-7, with 10 bases aligning to TRBD1. CDR1 and CDR2 from the germline V gene are ENHRY and SYGVKD. V was clipped by 3 bases and J by 5 bases; unmatched bases: 13. The CDR3 runs to 17 residues. CDR3 in DNA: TGTGCCATCAGTGACCCTCCCGGAGGGACAGGGGAAGACGAGCAGTACTTC. It is translated as CAISDPPGGTGEDEQYF.

This chain links TRBV13 with TRBJ1-5; 8 bases are shared with TRBD1. The CDR3 has 12 residues. After removal of 5 bases from V and 6 bases from J, the junction contained 0 bases not matched to a gene. Germline V gene sequence: CDR1 PRHDT, CDR2 FYEKMQ (reference sequence). The CDR3 reads CASSTGGQPQHF. The CDR3 bases are TGTGCCAGCAGCACAGGGGGTCAGCCCCAGCATTTT.

V gene TRBV7-8 combines with J gene TRBJ2-1, with 9 nucleotides matching TRBD2. CDR1 is SGHVS and CDR2 is FQNEAQ in the germline V gene. The CDR3 spans 15 residues. J gave up 1 base and V 8 bases, and 6 bases lay outside the gene matches. The CDR3 sequence: CASLGREGSYNEQFF. CDR3 nucleotides: TGTGCCAGCCTAGGGCGGGAGGGGTCCTACAATGAGCAGTTCTTC.

The chain has TRBV6-5 and TRBJ1-1; D not resolved. Germline CDR1 is MNHEY and CDR2 is SVGAGI. CDR3 length: 15 residues. The V end lost 0 bases, the J end lost 0 bases, and 8 bases lay between the germline ends. The CDR3 protein is CASSYSSVMNTEAFF. The CDR3 nucleotides read TGTGCCAGCAGTTACTCGTCGGTAATGAACACTGAAGCTTTCTTT.

The J gene is TRBJ2-6, the V gene TRBV9, with D unclear. CDR1 is SGDLS, CDR2 YYNGEE, per germline. The CDR3 spans 15 residues. V was cut by 0 bases and J by 2 bases, with 6 bases left in between. The CDR3 region has the DNA TGTGCCAGCAGCGTAGACAGACCTGGGGCCAACGTCCTGACTTTC. It encodes CASSVDRPGANVLTF.

V gene TRBV19 combines with J gene TRBJ1-4; no firm D call. CDR1 and CDR2 (germline): LNHDA, SQIVND (reference sequence). The CDR3 is 16 residues long. Between the trimmed V and J ends, which lost 6 bases and 4 bases, there was a span of 18 bases. The CDR3 DNA sequence: TGTGCCAGTAGCCAACTACGTGGCAGCTTTAATGAAAAACTGTTTTTT. It is translated as CASSQLRGSFNEKLFF.

The chain recombines TRBV5-1 with TRBJ1-1, with D hard to call. V gave up 0 bases and J gave up 3 bases, with 9 bases separating them. CDR3 length: 14 residues. The germline CDR1 and CDR2 sequences are SGHRS and YFSETQ. CDR3 DNA: TGCGCCAGCAGCTTGGACAGATGGGACACTGAAGCTTTCTTT. This codes for CASSLDRWDTEAFF.

The CDR3 protein is CASSPGLAGFNEQFF. DNA for the CDR3: TGTGCCAGCTCACCGGGACTAGCGGGGTTTAATGAGCAGTTCTTC. V and J are TRBV18 and TRBJ2-1; the match to TRBD2 covers 13 bases. The V gene's germline CDR1 is KGHSH and CDR2 LQKENI. J was trimmed by 7 bases and V by 3 bases; bases with no gene match: 3. The CDR3 sequence is 15 residues long.

The chain combines TRBV4-2 with TRBJ1-4, with TRBD1 matching over 12 bases. In germline, CDR1 is LGHNA, CDR2 YNFKEQ. The junction had 4 bases not matched to a gene; V was cut back by 0 bases and J by 8 bases. The CDR3 runs to 16 residues. The CDR3 protein is CASSQEGTGGSEKLFF. The CDR3 nucleotides are TGTGCCAGCAGCCAAGAGGGGACAGGGGGCTCGGAAAAACTGTTTTTT.

The genes are TRBV6-6 and TRBJ1-2; 7 bases line up with TRBD1. In germline, CDR1 is MNHNY, CDR2 SVGAGI (reference sequence). J was trimmed by 3 bases and V by 6 bases; bases with no gene match: 7. The CDR3 totals 14 residues. The CDR3 loop reads CASRDTGDYYGYTF. The DNA of the CDR3 is TGTGCCAGCAGGGACACAGGGGATTACTATGGCTACACCTTC.